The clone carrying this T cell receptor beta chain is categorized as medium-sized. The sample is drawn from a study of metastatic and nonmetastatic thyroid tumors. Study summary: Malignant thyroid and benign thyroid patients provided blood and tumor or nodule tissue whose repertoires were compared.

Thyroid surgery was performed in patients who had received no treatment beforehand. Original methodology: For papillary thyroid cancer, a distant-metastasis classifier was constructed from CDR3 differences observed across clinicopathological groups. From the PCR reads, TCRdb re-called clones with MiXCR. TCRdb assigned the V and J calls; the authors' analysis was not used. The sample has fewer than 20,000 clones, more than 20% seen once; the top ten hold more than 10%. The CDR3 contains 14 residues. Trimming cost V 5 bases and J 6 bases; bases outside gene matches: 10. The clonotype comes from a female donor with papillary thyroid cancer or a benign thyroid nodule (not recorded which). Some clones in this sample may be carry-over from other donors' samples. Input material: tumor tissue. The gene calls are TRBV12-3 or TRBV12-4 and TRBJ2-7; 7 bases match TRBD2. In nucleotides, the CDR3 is TGTGCCAGCAGTCTCCGGGGGGTAGTCCGCGAGCAGTACTTC. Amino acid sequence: CASSLRGVVREQYF.